This T cell receptor (beta chain) was recovered during a study of identical twins. This clonotype occurred many times. Its antigen is unknown. This CDR3 contains 15 residues. The germline V gene encodes CDR1 SNHLY and CDR2 FYNNEI. Trimming shortened V by 0 bases and J by 2 bases, and 11 bases separated the two germline ends. Study-wide findings and caveats: These conclusions were based on statistical analysis (cross-sectional, not following the same donors).

TCRdb re-derived calls from the 5' RACE reads in MiXCR, one entry per CDR3 protein. The sample records a few hundred thousand distinct CDR3 sequences, roughly an eighth being singletons. These data were likewise used in another study, on yellow fever vaccine responses in identical twins. That report notes: Vaccine T cell responses of twins reportedly seemed partly convergent and partly personalized.

This chain joins TRBV2 and TRBJ2-7; D is perhaps TRBD2 (6 bases). Material: CD4+ T cells sorted from blood. The TCR was taken from a woman aged 18-29 years in good health. As DNA, the CDR3 is TGTGCCAGCAGTGAAGCGCGGGGCCGTACCTACGAGCAGTACTTC. Translated, it gives CASSEARGRTYEQYF.